This T cell receptor (beta chain) is from a study of control samples from healthy donors and cancer patients. Data came from immunoSEQ multiplex PCR; TCRdb stores just in-frame clones and leaves some out. Here the sample spans 150,000 or so clones, around 95% being singletons. The germline CDR1 and CDR2 sequences are KGHDR and SFDVKD. The V gene lost 3 bases and the J gene lost 2 bases, with 24 bases spanning the gap. The CDR3 loop spans 20 amino acids. The receptor was isolated from a middle-aged man in good health. The sequenced sample was blood. This sequence joins TRBV24-1 and TRBJ1-4; perhaps TRBD1 as D (5 bases). The CDR3 nucleotides are TGTGCCACCAGTGATCTCTCGGGGCAGTGTAAAAGGTTTACTAATGAAAAACTGTTTTTT. It translates to CATSDLSGQCKRFTNEKLFF.